This T cell receptor (beta chain) was obtained from a study of CD8+ T cells in alopecia areata. The authors extracted RNA and reverse transcribed it into cDNA as the sequencing template. The assay was immunoSEQ multiplex PCR, and TCRdb's table has in-frame clones only and misses some. The data show 120,000 to 150,000 clones, 86% seen once. This CDR3 region has 12 residues. Germline V lookup: CDR1 GTSNPN, CDR2 SVGIG (reference sequence). V lost 3 bases to trimming and J lost 6 bases, with 10 bases between them. Treatment specified: oral pan-JAK inhibitor, 5-10 mg twice daily. Researchers gathered lesional scalp punch biopsies and peripheral blood from patients with alopecia areata.

This chain links TRBV30 with TRBJ2-3; perhaps TRBD2 as D (5 bases). This sequence was found in a human donor with alopecia areata. The sample consisted of CD8+ T cells sorted from blood, taken at week 4, from a patient treated with tofacitinib. The CDR3 bases are TGTGCCTGGAGGGGGAGTCGGGATACGCAGTATTTT. This translates into CAWRGSRDTQYF.